The clone carrying this T cell receptor (beta chain) came up once. Its antigen is unknown. This sample was included in a study of cytomegalovirus exposure and HLA in healthy donors. Study results and limitations: Reportedly, TCR beta sequences accurately predicted HLA-A and HLA-B alleles in most subjects. The study found most TCR sequences rare, yet found some public TCRs in many donors. Presence/absence analyses treated sequencing depth as roughly uniform across donors. TCR beta V segments were, for the most part, productive about 87% or about 30% of the time in an earlier analysis.

A multiplex PCR was run with 60 Vbeta primers and 13 Jbeta primers. Sequenced by immunoSEQ multiplex PCR; TCRdb stores in-frame clones only, minus some. The repertoire holds about 170,000 clones, with 79% as singletons. The CDR3 runs to 14 residues. V was clipped by 1 base and J by 5 bases, with 9 bases between them. Germline CDR1 LGHNA, CDR2 YNFKEQ. Specimen: PBMCs. This chain links TRBV4-2 with TRBJ1-5; D is undetermined. The TCR originated in a woman aged 45-59 years in good health and CMV-seronegative. CDR3 in amino acids: CASSQALGDQPQHF. As DNA, the CDR3 is TGTGCCAGCAGCCAAGCCCTCGGGGATCAGCCCCAGCATTTT.